These 18 T cell receptor beta chains were all obtained from the same sample, sequenced in a study of blood T cell repertoires in COVID-19. Only in-frame clones appear in the TCRdb table, and some are missing; sequencing was by immunoSEQ multiplex PCR. The data show around 150,000 clones, about 83% seen once. The specimen sequenced was peripheral blood. These receptors all stem from a man in his fifties or sixties with acute or convalescent COVID-19.

The chain couples TRBV7-9 to TRBJ1-1; 8 nucleotides line up with TRBD1. Germline CDR1 reads SEHNR; CDR2 reads FQNEAQ (reference sequence). The CDR3 totals 15 residues. V lost 6 bases and J lost 3; bases outside the gene matches: 9. The CDR3 loop is CASRPITGGDTEAFF. The CDR3 DNA reads TGTGCCAGCAGACCAATTACAGGGGGGGACACTGAAGCTTTCTTT.

This clone was found a few times. The gene calls are TRBV7-2 and TRBJ2-2; possibly TRBD1 for D (6 bases). The germline gives CDR1 SGHTA, CDR2 FQGNSA. This CDR3 contains 14 residues. Trimming removed 5 bases at V and 6 bases at J, with 13 bases between. The DNA for the CDR3 is TGTGCCAGCAGCATTACAGGGTATCCCGGGGAGCTGTTTTTT. It yields the protein CASSITGYPGELFF.

The chain employs TRBV13 and TRBJ1-1; D gene uncertain. This CDR3 spans 12 amino acids. CDR1 is PRHDT, CDR2 FYEKMQ, per germline (reference sequence). V lost 0 bases to trimming and J lost 7 bases, with 6 bases between them. The DNA of the CDR3 is TGTGCCAGCAGCTTAGGTTCAGATGAAGCTTTCTTT. Its translation: CASSLGSDEAFF.

The rearrangement joins TRBV6-5 to TRBJ2-5, with 7 nucleotides matching TRBD2. Per germline, CDR1 MNHEY and CDR2 SVGAGI. The CDR3 runs 15 residues. V lost 7 bases to trimming and J lost 1 base; unmatched junction nucleotides: 9. In DNA form, the CDR3 reads TGTGCCAGCACCATTTCGGGGGGATTCCAAGAGACCCAGTACTTC. Its protein is CASTISGGFQETQYF.

CDR3 in amino acids: CASSLMAGEEKLFF. CDR3 nucleotides: TGTGCCAGTAGTTTAATGGCAGGGGAGGAAAAACTGTTTTTT. The chain uses TRBV19 and TRBJ1-4; tentative D call: TRBD1 (6 bases). Trimming removed 5 bases at V and 8 bases at J, with 15 bases between. Germline V gives CDR1 LNHDA, CDR2 SQIVND (reference sequence). The CDR3 runs 14 residues.

This clone was observed a single time. The rearrangement joins TRBV6-2 or TRBV6-3 to TRBJ2-5; tentative D call: TRBD2 (5 bases). Per the germline V gene, CDR1 is MNHEY and CDR2 is SVGEGT. This CDR3 contains 16 residues. Between the trimmed V and J ends, which lost 5 bases and 2 bases, there was a span of 18 bases. DNA for the CDR3: TGTGCCAGCAGTGCTCAAAAGGCGGGCCGACAAGAGACCCAGTACTTC. This codes for CASSAQKAGRQETQYF.

The chain joins TRBV6-2 or TRBV6-3 to TRBJ2-5; 7 positions match TRBD1. After removal of 6 bases from V and 5 bases from J, the junction contained 12 bases not matched to a gene. This CDR3 region has 15 residues. Germline V gives CDR1 MNHEY, CDR2 SVGEGT. The CDR3 sequence is CASSSRDSRTETQYF. In nucleotides, the CDR3 is TGTGCCAGCAGCTCCCGGGACAGCCGTACCGAGACCCAGTACTTC.

The chain's CDR3 is CATAGLLLPYEQYF. In DNA, the CDR3 is TGTGCCACCGCGGGACTCCTCCTCCCCTACGAGCAGTACTTC. The chain has TRBV25-1 and TRBJ2-7, with a weak D call TRBD2 (6 bases). The CDR3 consists of 14 residues. The germline V and J ends were trimmed by 10 bases and 2 bases, with 18 bases remaining between them. Germline CDR1 MGHDK, CDR2 SYGVNS.

This clone appeared once. The CDR3: CASSDTRDRVNEQFF. The CDR3 DNA follows: TGCGCCAGCAGTGACACCCGGGACAGGGTCAATGAGCAGTTCTTC. The genes are TRBV10-1 and TRBJ2-1; the match to TRBD1 covers 9 bases. V trimming: 3 bases; J trimming: 6 bases; junction bases outside the gene matches: 6. The CDR3 has 15 residues. Germline V gives CDR1 WNHNN, CDR2 SYGVQD (reference sequence).

There are a few counts of this clone. The genes are TRBV7-9 and TRBJ2-1; the match to TRBD2 covers 11 bases. J gave up 6 bases and V 3 bases, and 7 bases lay outside the gene matches. CDR1 and CDR2 from the germline V gene are SEHNR and FQNEAQ (reference sequence). This CDR3 spans 16 amino acids. In nucleotides, the CDR3 is TGTGCCAGCAGCTTCGGTAGCGGGGGGGCCCTCAATGAGCAGTTCTTC. Amino acids: CASSFGSGGALNEQFF.

The genes are TRBV7-8 and TRBJ2-7, with 10 bases identical to TRBD1. This CDR3 region has 15 residues. Germline V gene data show CDR1 as SGHVS and CDR2 as FQNEAQ. Losses at the gene ends were 0 bases for V and 4 bases for J; bases not matched to a gene: 3. CDR3 nucleotide sequence: TGTGCCAGCAGCTTAGCCCCGGGACAGGGGTACGAGCAGTACTTC. This sequence encodes CASSLAPGQGYEQYF. The complete variable domain, with remaining parts taken from reference TRBV7-8 and TRBJ2-7, reads GAGVSQSPRYKVAKRGQDVALRCDPISGHVSLFWYQQALGQGPEFLTYFQNEAQLDKSGLPSDRFFAERPEGSVSTLKIQRTQQEDSAVYLCASSLAPGQGYEQYFGPGTRLTVT.

This clone was seen many times. The gene calls are TRBV14 and TRBJ1-1, with D unresolved. The CDR3 loop spans 16 amino acids. V lost 0 bases, J lost 4 bases, and 15 bases lay in between. CDR1 is SGHDN and CDR2 is FVKESK in the germline V gene. CDR3 nucleotides: TGTGCCAGCAGCCAAGATCCGGGGTTCGGTATCACTGAAGCTTTCTTT. Protein product: CASSQDPGFGITEAFF.

V is TRBV7-7 and J is TRBJ2-3, with a weak D call TRBD1 (6 bases). CDR1 is SSHAT, CDR2 FNYEAQ, per germline (reference sequence). This CDR3 is built from 14 residues. V was shortened by 5 bases and J by 5 bases, with 14 bases between the two germline ends. The CDR3 is CASSLQGSKDTQYF. CDR3 bases: TGTGCCAGCAGCCTACAGGGAAGTAAAGATACGCAGTATTTT.

The rearrangement joins TRBV7-2 to TRBJ1-2; perhaps TRBD1 as D (6 bases). Germline V CDR1 and CDR2: SGHTA, FQGNSA. The CDR3 runs 14 residues. Deletions cut 1 base from V and 7 bases from J, with 13 bases between. CDR3 sequence (DNA): TGTGCCAGCAGCTTAGGGGGGGCGGGAGGTGGCTACACCTTC. It encodes CASSLGGAGGGYTF.

This chain uses TRBV5-6 with TRBJ2-7; a weak D match, TRBD2 (6 bases). Trimming shortened V by 2 bases and J by 0 bases, and 12 bases separated the two germline ends. Germline lookup yields CDR1 SGHDT and CDR2 YYEEEE. The CDR3 length is 15 residues. CDR3 residues: CASSFGGTFSYEQYF. The DNA for the CDR3 is TGTGCCAGCAGCTTCGGAGGGACTTTCTCCTACGAGCAGTACTTC.

This clone turned up a few times. The gene calls are TRBV5-1 and TRBJ1-6, with TRBD1 identical over 8 bases. J lost 9 bases, V lost 4 bases, and 6 bases had no gene match. This CDR3 contains 14 residues. Germline V CDR1 and CDR2: SGHRS, YFSETQ. CDR3 amino acids: CASSLDRDLSPLHF. DNA for the CDR3: TGCGCCAGCAGCCTGGACAGGGATCTTTCACCCCTCCACTTT. Full variable domain (missing parts from reference TRBV5-1 and TRBJ1-6): KAGVTQTPRYLIKTRGQQVTLSCSPISGHRSVSWYQQTPGQGLQFLFEYFSETQRNKGNFPGRFSGRQFSNSRSEMNVSTLELGDSALYLCASSLDRDLSPLHFGNGTRLTVT.

The genes are TRBV19 and TRBJ1-4; 8 positions agree with TRBD1. Per the germline V gene, CDR1 is LNHDA and CDR2 is SQIVND (reference sequence). This CDR3 contains 14 residues. The V segment lost 2 bases and the J segment 8 bases; nucleotides outside the gene matches: 4. The CDR3 nucleotides are TGTGCCAGTAGTATACGCAGGGGGCGCGAAAAACTGTTTTTT. The encoded protein is CASSIRRGREKLFF.

The V gene is TRBV10-1, the J gene TRBJ2-3, with 11 nucleotides matching TRBD1. The CDR3 is 15 residues long. Losses at the gene ends were 2 bases for V and 4 bases for J; bases not matched to a gene: 2. CDR1 WNHNN and CDR2 SYGVQD come from the germline V gene (reference sequence). In DNA form, the CDR3 reads TGCGCCAGCAGTGAGAGGACAGGGGGCGCAGATACGCAGTATTTT. It yields the protein CASSERTGGADTQYF.